Following are 10 T cell receptor beta chains from one sample sequenced in a study of blood T cell repertoires in COVID-19. Data came from immunoSEQ multiplex PCR; TCRdb stores just in-frame clones and leaves some out. Of tens of thousands of clones listed, approximately 92% are singletons. The source material was peripheral blood. The receptors shown here come from a woman aged 60-75 years with COVID-19, enrolled during active disease.

This chain links TRBV9 with TRBJ2-1, with 11 positions matching TRBD2. The germline V gene has CDR1 SGDLS and CDR2 YYNGEE. The CDR3 is 15 amino acids. The junction had 3 bases not matched to a gene; V was cut back by 0 bases and J by 7 bases. CDR3 DNA sequence: TGTGCCAGCAGCGTAGCTAGCGGGGGGCTGAATGAGCAGTTCTTC. Translating it yields CASSVASGGLNEQFF.

V and J are TRBV11-2 and TRBJ2-1; TRBD1 might be the D (6 bases). Germline lookup yields CDR1 SGHAT and CDR2 FQNNGV. The ends were cut back, 4 bases at V and 4 bases at J, with 14 bases in the middle. The CDR3 sequence is 15 residues long. CDR3 in amino acids: CASSYYEQGYNEQFF. The DNA of the CDR3 is TGTGCCAGCAGCTACTACGAACAGGGTTACAATGAGCAGTTCTTC.

The chain carries TRBV6-5 and TRBJ1-1; 9 bases align to TRBD1. V dropped 6 bases and J dropped 0; count of bases not matched to a gene: 5. In germline, CDR1 is MNHEY, CDR2 SVGAGI. CDR3 length equals 15 residues. CDR3 protein: CASSARTGVNTEAFF. The DNA of the CDR3 is TGTGCCAGCAGCGCCCGGACAGGGGTGAACACTGAAGCTTTCTTT.

This rearrangement joins TRBV7-2 to TRBJ2-7; 9 bases map to TRBD2. Germline V gene sequence: CDR1 SGHTA, CDR2 FQGNSA. There are 15 residues in the CDR3. Trimming at V came to 1 base and at J to 3 bases, leaving 4 bases not matched to a gene. Written as DNA, the CDR3 is TGTGCCAGCAGCTTAGGTAGCGGGGGACTCTACGAGCAGTACTTC. It codes for CASSLGSGGLYEQYF.

The gene calls are TRBV6-4 and TRBJ2-3; 8 nucleotides align to TRBD2. CDR1 MRHNA and CDR2 SNTAGT come from the germline V gene. Germline trimming cut 3 bases from V and 0 bases from J; bases unmatched to any gene: 2. This CDR3 is 15 amino acids long. CDR3 residues: CASSESSGSTDTQYF. For the CDR3, the DNA is TGTGCCAGCAGTGAATCTAGCGGGAGCACAGATACGCAGTATTTT.

The V call is TRBV2, the J call TRBJ2-2, with 13 bases that match TRBD2. The CDR3 has 16 amino acids. Germline V CDR1 and CDR2: SNHLY, FYNNEI. V shed 6 bases and J 3 bases; nucleotides not matched to a gene: 4. The CDR3 nucleotides read TGTGCCAGCAGATACGGACTAGCGGGGGACACCGGGGAGCTGTTTTTT. Encoded protein: CASRYGLAGDTGELFF.

As regards this clone: Other nucleotide sequences from this sample produce the same CDR3. The rearrangement links TRBV11-3 to TRBJ2-1, with D possibly being TRBD1 (5 bases). Trimming took off 0 bases at V and 4 bases at J, with 10 bases between the two ends. Germline CDR1 is SGHNT and CDR2 is YENEEA. The CDR3 is 15 residues long. CDR3 residues: CASSLEAQGYNEQFF. DNA of the CDR3: TGTGCCAGCAGCTTAGAAGCCCAGGGATACAATGAGCAGTTCTTC. Complete variable domain (other parts from reference TRBV11-3 and TRBJ2-1): EAGVVQSPRYKIIEKKQPVAFWCNPISGHNTLYWYLQNLGQGPELLIRYENEEAVDDSQLPKDRFSAERLKGVDSTLKIQPAELGDSAVYLCASSLEAQGYNEQFFGPGTRLTVL.

The chain couples TRBV4-1 to TRBJ1-1; D uncertain. Germline CDR1 MGHRA, CDR2 YSYEKL. The V end was cut by 2 bases, the J end by 4 bases, with 11 bases between. There are 14 residues in the CDR3. DNA for the CDR3: TGCGCCAGCAGCCAAAGGTGGGGAGGCACTGAAGCTTTCTTT. Translating it yields CASSQRWGGTEAFF.

This clone was seen a few times. This chain uses TRBV24-1 with TRBJ2-5, with no clear D. The CDR3 is 12 residues long. Trimming took 1 base from V and 5 from J, leaving 4 bases between them. Per germline, CDR1 KGHDR and CDR2 SFDVKD. The CDR3, as DNA: TGTGCCACCAGTGATTTCGGGGAGACCCAGTACTTC. Its protein is CATSDFGETQYF.

This rearrangement joins TRBV30 to TRBJ1-1; no definite D call. The CDR3 extends over 11 amino acids. CDR1 is GTSNPN and CDR2 is SVGIG in the germline V gene (reference sequence). V was cut by 4 bases and J by 0 bases, with 3 bases left in between. The CDR3 nucleotides read TGTGCCTGGACAGTGAACACTGAAGCTTTCTTT. Its translation is CAWTVNTEAFF.